A selection of T cell receptor beta chains follows, all from one sample in a study of CD39 and CD103 CD8 tumor-infiltrating T cells. The method was immunoSEQ multiplex PCR; TCRdb's version includes in-frame clones alone and lacks a portion of them. The profile shows around 15,000 clones, 80% to 95% of them singletons. The material sequenced was CD8+ T cells sorted from blood. These receptors all stem from a human donor with head and neck squamous cell carcinoma. Both conserved end residues are part of each CDR3. D genes are given only for firm matches. Clone size is shown for a subset of rows, as once, few, many or a class of expanded clone.

D: -
V: TRBV27
size: once
J: TRBJ2-7
DNA: TGTGCCAGCAGTTTCCAGAAAACCTACGAGCAGTACTTC
CDR3: CASSFQKTYEQYF

D: -
V: TRBV9
size: few
J: TRBJ2-3
DNA: TGTGCCAGCAGCGTAGATGGCGGACCCAGTGGCATTTACACAGATACGCAGTATTTT
CDR3: CASSVDGGPSGIYTDTQYF

D: -
V: TRBV7-3
size: -
J: TRBJ2-1
DNA: TGTGCCAGCAGCTCACCGGGTGTTAATGAGCAGTTCTTC
CDR3: CASSSPGVNEQFF

D: -
V: TRBV19
size: once
J: TRBJ2-7
DNA: TGTGCCAGTAGTATAGGGCTGAGCTACGAGCAGTACTTC
CDR3: CASSIGLSYEQYF

D: -
V: TRBV11-2
size: -
J: TRBJ2-3
DNA: TGTGCCAGCAGCTTAGTGGGGGGAAGTTCAGATACGCAGTATTTT
CDR3: CASSLVGGSSDTQYF

D: -
V: TRBV4-2
size: -
J: TRBJ2-3
DNA: TGTGCCAGCAGCCAGGCGCAGGGCACAGATACGCAGTATTTT
CDR3: CASSQAQGTDTQYF

D: -
V: TRBV2
size: -
J: TRBJ2-7
DNA: TGTGCCAGCAGTGATGTGGAATTCGAGCAGTACTTC
CDR3: CASSDVEFEQYF

D: -
V: TRBV27
size: once
J: TRBJ2-3
DNA: TGTGCCAGCAGTTTAGGGCCCGGGGGGCTTGGTACGCAGTATTTT
CDR3: CASSLGPGGLGTQYF

D: -
V: TRBV5-1
size: -
J: TRBJ1-1
DNA: TGCGCCAGCAGCTTCACGGGGGGTACTTTCTTT
CDR3: CASSFTGGTFF

D: -
V: TRBV19
size: -
J: TRBJ2-7
DNA: TGTGCCAGTAGTTACACCGGGACGGAGACCTACGAGCAGTACTTC
CDR3: CASSYTGTETYEQYF

D: TRBD2
V: TRBV19
size: -
J: TRBJ2-1
DNA: TGTGCCAGTAGTATTCCTAGCGGGGGCGATGAGCAGTTCTTC
CDR3: CASSIPSGGDEQFF

D: -
V: TRBV27
size: -
J: TRBJ2-1
DNA: TGTGCCAGCACCCCAACATGGGGCCACAATGAGCAGTTCTTC
CDR3: CASTPTWGHNEQFF

D: -
V: TRBV4-1
size: -
J: TRBJ1-2
DNA: TGCGCCAGCAGCGCTCAGACAGGCGACAACTATGGCTACACCTTC
CDR3: CASSAQTGDNYGYTF

D: -
V: TRBV27
size: once
J: TRBJ1-1
DNA: TGTGCCAGCAGTTTGGCCAGCGCGGGGACTGAAGCTTTCTTT
CDR3: CASSLASAGTEAFF

D: -
V: TRBV9
size: -
J: TRBJ1-1
DNA: TGTGCCAGCAGCGAGGCAGTCCTGAACACTGAAGCTTTCTTT
CDR3: CASSEAVLNTEAFF

D: TRBD1
V: TRBV2
size: -
J: TRBJ1-3
DNA: TGTGCCAGCACTGACAGGGTCTCTGGAAACACCATATATTTT
CDR3: CASTDRVSGNTIYF